This T cell receptor (beta chain) was recorded in a study of T cells in women clearing cervical HPV infection (dated by TCRdb to 2016 to 2019). In terms of the full investigation: The cases were approximately 25 women with histologically confirmed HPV16-related CIN3 or worse, and 2 of these cases were invasive cancers. The controls were about 25 women whose single incident HPV16 infection cleared within 12 months with no development of precancer or cancer. Blood from cases was drawn at the visit where the lesion was first identified, while blood from controls was drawn once the infection was no longer detected. For cases, the median interval between lesion detection and blood sampling was about 140 days, with an interquartile range of roughly 80 to 230 days. HLA typing was available for only a few women, so HLA type could not be excluded as a confounder. The exploratory proof-of-principle case-control study was nested within the Guanacaste HPV Natural History Study in Costa Rica and compared TCR repertoires across cervical HPV16 outcomes. Cases were matched to controls by age within five years and by the year the sample was collected. Cases had a median age of roughly 36 years and controls had a median age of around 40, with no significant differences in baseline characteristics. The parent cohort enrolled around 9,800 women aged 18 or older in Guanacaste, Costa Rica, during about 1993 to 1994 and followed them for around 7 years. Five blinded duplicates per group were added as quality controls, so that 60 or so samples were obtained: some 50 participants and some 10 replicates.

Points on this clone: Its antigen has not been determined. The CDR3 extends 3 residues past the end of the read, so its final part is completed from the germline J gene.

Every participant had a single incident cervical HPV16 infection, and women with prevalent HPV16 infections were excluded. Cervical HPV DNA was detected with MY09/MY11 PCR, and genotyping was done by dot-blot hybridization. Roughly 15 mL of heparinized blood were centrifuged, and the buffy coat was split into aliquots, frozen at -30 degrees C, and then kept at -80 degrees C. Genomic DNA was extracted from buffy coat specimens using QIAGEN kits. V trim: 3 bases; J trim: 7 bases; unmatched bases: 13. The CDR3 runs 17 amino acids, cysteine and phenylalanine included. The DNA shown is the part of the CDR3 that was read: 42 bases, in frame from base 1. CDR1 and CDR2, looked up from the germline V gene (reference sequence), are LNHDA and SQIVND. Paper-wide results and their limitations: CIN3+ cases had significantly higher TCR repertoire richness than controls across sequencing depths, but evenness did not differ between the groups. T-cell numbers per sample were unknown, so richness differences could reflect varying T-cell content rather than repertoire biology. Cases had lower TRBV6-7 relative abundance than controls (about 0.1% versus 0.15%; Bonferroni P = 0.0008). Whether associations preceded infection or resulted from infection could not be shown with the cross-sectional design, and effector/memory subsets and HPV-specific T cells were not isolated. By combining richness with V gene abundances, random forest classifiers separated cases from controls with an estimated AUC of 0.83.

TCR beta CDR3 regions were amplified by multiplex PCR using the immunoSEQ assay from an average of roughly 1,200 ng genomic DNA per sample. The assay corrected primer bias using a complete synthetic TCR repertoire to establish an amplification baseline. The amplicons were sequenced using the Illumina platform. The source study handled its data this way. Sequences were error-corrected by clustering with frequency ratios and a modified nearest-neighbor algorithm, then analyzed in the immunoSEQ Analyzer with IMGT gene definitions. At each rarefaction depth, TCR richness and evenness were averaged across 20 rarefaction repeats, and any sample with fewer sequences than the depth was left out. Wilcoxon rank sum tests with FDR correction were used to compare relative abundances of V, D and J genes between the groups. In the blinded duplicates, the intraclass correlation was around 96% for TCR richness and averaged around 78% across over 65 gene segments. Entries here come from immuneACCESS through TCRdb and include only in-frame sequences with V and J called. Some clones fail to appear in such tables; in the studies checked, an unresolved V gene covers under half of the shortfall, and the cause of the remainder is unknown. The DNA gave D and trimming, while V, J and clone size come from that table. The data table for this sample lists some 24,000 clones. The ten largest clonotypes hold approximately 5.4% of the sample.

The source is a woman between 18 and 70 years old with a cervical HPV16 infection that either progressed to CIN3+ or cleared (not recorded which). The rearrangement joined TRBV19 to TRBJ1-2, and 11 junctional nucleotides match TRBD1. The material sequenced was blood buffy coat. The CDR3 DNA, read in part, is TGTGCCAGTAGTATGGCCTCCGGACAGGGGGCGGAGGGTGGC. Its product reads: CASSMASGQGAEGG. The whole CDR3 protein is CASSMASGQGAEGGYTF. The reference TRBV19 and TRBJ1-2 proteins fill in what lies around the CDR3, so the full variable domain reads DGGITQSPKYLFRKEGQNVTLSCEQNLNHDAMYWYRQDPGQGLRLIYYSQIVNDFQKGDIAEGYSVSREKKESFPLTVTSAQKNPTAFYLCASSMASGQGAEGGYTFGSGTRLTVV.